These 20 T cell receptor beta chains originate from one sample sequenced in a study of blood T cell repertoires in COVID-19. The data were produced by immunoSEQ multiplex PCR, yet TCRdb's version contains in-frame clones alone and is incomplete. This table has roughly 100,000 clones, 70% to 90% appearing once. The sequenced sample was peripheral blood. The receptors originated from a woman in her sixties or seventies with acute or convalescent COVID-19.

This clone was observed a single time. V usage is TRBV2 and J usage is TRBJ1-1, with 8 bases fitting TRBD1. Trimming cost V 7 bases and J 0 bases; bases outside gene matches: 7. Germline CDR1 reads SNHLY; CDR2 reads FYNNEI. The CDR3 is made up of 15 amino acids. CDR3 sequence: CASTPQTGVNTEAFF. Here the CDR3 DNA reads TGTGCCAGCACCCCTCAGACAGGGGTGAACACTGAAGCTTTCTTT.

The chain employs TRBV6-5 and TRBJ1-2; D not resolved. This CDR3 is 13 amino acids long. Per the germline V gene, CDR1 is MNHEY and CDR2 is SVGAGI. V was shortened by 7 bases and J by 8 bases, with 17 bases between the two germline ends. The CDR3 bases are TGTGCCAGCACTCCGGGGAGGGTCGACGGCTACACCTTC. Residues: CASTPGRVDGYTF.

The J gene is TRBJ1-3, the V gene TRBV19; possible D gene TRBD1, 6 bases. V was clipped by 9 bases and J by 0 bases, with 15 bases between them. The germline V gene has CDR1 LNHDA and CDR2 SQIVND (reference sequence). CDR3 size: 15 residues. The CDR3 sequence is CASRTGISSGNTIYF. The CDR3 DNA reads as TGTGCCAGCCGCACAGGGATAAGCTCTGGAAACACCATATATTTT.

The genes are TRBV6-5 and TRBJ2-3; the match to TRBD2 covers 8 bases. Germline-derived CDR1 and CDR2 are MNHEY and SVGAGI. The CDR3 has 14 amino acids. J was trimmed by 7 bases and V by 7 bases; bases with no gene match: 10. CDR3 sequence: CASNSGGGFYTQYF. The CDR3 region has the DNA TGTGCCAGCAATTCGGGAGGGGGATTCTATACGCAGTATTTT.

CDR3 sequence reads: CASGLRTENTEAFF. CDR3 bases: TGTGCTAGTGGTTTAAGGACAGAGAACACTGAAGCTTTCTTT. This chain joins TRBV12-5 and TRBJ1-1; TRBD1 is a possible D gene (6 bases). V dropped 3 bases and J dropped 1 base, with 9 bases sitting between them. The CDR3 consists of 14 residues. Germline V gives CDR1 LGHNT, CDR2 FRNRAP.

This clone appeared once. The chain couples TRBV5-4 to TRBJ2-6, with D perhaps matching TRBD1 (6 bases). Trimming took 6 bases from V and 1 from J, leaving 17 bases between them. Germline V gene data show CDR1 as SGHNT and CDR2 as YYREEE (reference sequence). This CDR3 comprises 17 residues. In DNA form, the CDR3 reads TGTGCCAGCACCTACAGGGTCGCTCCGTCTGGGGCCAACGTCCTGACTTTC. Amino acid sequence: CASTYRVAPSGANVLTF.

The chain recombines TRBV6-5 with TRBJ2-5; 15 positions match TRBD2. This CDR3 region has 15 residues. The V gene end was trimmed by 6 bases and the J gene end by 4 bases; junction bases not matched to a gene: 3. Germline lookup yields CDR1 MNHEY and CDR2 SVGAGI. The chain's CDR3 is CASRLGLAGGETQYF. In nucleotides, the CDR3 is TGTGCCAGCAGATTGGGACTAGCGGGAGGAGAGACCCAGTACTTC.

There are a few counts of this clone. The chain has TRBV7-2 and TRBJ1-1; no clear D gene. The CDR3 consists of 14 residues. Per the germline V gene, CDR1 is SGHTA and CDR2 is FQGNSA. Between the trimmed V and J ends, which lost 1 base and 3 bases, there was a span of 9 bases. The DNA for the CDR3 is TGTGCCAGCAGCTTAGGGGCGAGGGACACTGAAGCTTTCTTT. Encoded protein: CASSLGARDTEAFF. Filled out from reference TRBV7-2 and TRBJ1-1, the complete variable domain reads GAGVSQSPSNKVTEKGKDVELRCDPISGHTALYWYRQSLGQGLEFLIYFQGNSAPDKSGLPSDRFSAERTGGSVSTLTIQRTQQEDSAVYLCASSLGARDTEAFFGQGTRLTVV.

This chain joins TRBV6-5 and TRBJ2-1, with TRBD1 matching 9 bases. With 7 bases clipped from V and 3 bases from J, the junction kept 7 bases outside the gene matches. In germline, CDR1 is MNHEY, CDR2 SVGAGI. The CDR3 loop spans 15 amino acids. CDR3 protein: CASTRDRVSYNEQFF. CDR3 in DNA: TGTGCCAGCACCAGGGACAGGGTGAGCTACAATGAGCAGTTCTTC.

J is TRBJ2-1 and V is TRBV9, with 12 positions matching TRBD2. In germline, CDR1 is SGDLS, CDR2 YYNGEE. Trimming removed 3 bases from V and 4 bases from J; junction bases left unmatched: 2. This CDR3 is built from 15 residues. CDR3 in amino acids: CASSGTSGGYNEQFF. The CDR3, as DNA: TGTGCCAGCAGCGGCACTAGCGGGGGGTACAATGAGCAGTTCTTC.

This rearrangement joins TRBV9 to TRBJ1-4, with D possibly TRBD1 on 6 matching bases. CDR1 is SGDLS and CDR2 is YYNGEE in the germline V gene. CDR3 length equals 15 residues. The ends were cut back, 4 bases at V and 7 bases at J, with 17 bases in the middle. The CDR3 protein is CASSPRGRGSEKLFF. The CDR3 coding sequence is TGTGCCAGCAGCCCACGGGGGCGCGGGAGTGAAAAACTGTTTTTT.

With regard to this clone: The same CDR3 also results from other DNA sequences found in this sample. The rearrangement joins TRBV6-6 to TRBJ2-7, with 9 bases that match TRBD1. CDR1 and CDR2 (germline): MNHNY, SVGAGI (reference sequence). The CDR3 spans 14 residues. V lost 4 bases, J lost 1 base, and 2 bases stayed unmatched. In DNA form, the CDR3 reads TGTGCCAGCAGTTTGGGACAGGGATCCTACGAGCAGTACGTC. As protein: CASSLGQGSYEQYV.

V is TRBV18 and J is TRBJ2-2, with a possible D match to TRBD2 (5 bases). Trimming shortened V by 3 bases and J by 4 bases, and 12 bases separated the two germline ends. Germline V CDR1 and CDR2: KGHSH, LQKENI. CDR3 size: 15 residues. The CDR3 DNA follows: TGTGCCAGCTCACCCGTGGGCGCGGGCACCGGGGAGCTGTTTTTT. Translating gives CASSPVGAGTGELFF.

V is TRBV19 and J is TRBJ1-2; 8 bases are shared with TRBD1. Per germline, CDR1 LNHDA and CDR2 SQIVND (reference sequence). V lost 8 bases to trimming and J lost 3 bases; unmatched junction nucleotides: 8. The CDR3 contains 14 residues. The DNA for the CDR3 is TGTGCCAGTCGATCCGGACAGGGCTACTATGGCTACACCTTC. Translated, it gives CASRSGQGYYGYTF. Together with reference TRBV19 and TRBJ1-2, the CDR3 gives the full variable domain: DGGITQSPKYLFRKEGQNVTLSCEQNLNHDAMYWYRQDPGQGLRLIYYSQIVNDFQKGDIAEGYSVSREKKESFPLTVTSAQKNPTAFYLCASRSGQGYYGYTFGSGTRLTVV.

The CDR3 nucleotides are TGTGCCAGCAGCCATGGGACAGGGGGTAGTTTACGGGCCCAGTACTTC. Residues: CASSHGTGGSLRAQYF. The chain joins TRBV3-1 (or the pseudogene TRBV3-2) to TRBJ2-5; 11 bases line up with TRBD1. Losses at the gene ends were 3 bases for V and 9 bases for J; bases not matched to a gene: 12. The CDR3 consists of 16 residues. Germline V lookup: CDR1 LGHDT, CDR2 YNNKEL (reference sequence).

The chain carries TRBV6-6 and TRBJ1-5; a possible D gene is TRBD1 (6 bases). The CDR3 spans 14 residues. Per the germline V gene, CDR1 is MNHNY and CDR2 is SVGAGI (reference sequence). V shed 4 bases and J shed 0 bases, with 7 bases lying between them. The CDR3 sequence: CASSWDTSNQPQHF. The CDR3, as DNA: TGTGCCAGCAGTTGGGACACTAGCAATCAGCCCCAGCATTTT.

In this sample, this clone turned up once. The V gene is TRBV21-1, the J gene TRBJ2-1; TRBD1, as called in the table, went unchecked against the DNA. TRBV21-1 is a recognized pseudogene. CDR3 length equals 14 residues. The CDR3 sequence is CASSKADRVREQFF. The CDR3 DNA reads as TGTGCCAGCAGCAAAGCTGACAGGGTCAGGGAGCAGTTCTTC.

The rearrangement links TRBV15 to TRBJ2-6, with D unclear. The germline V gene encodes CDR1 LNHNV and CDR2 YYDKDF (reference sequence). The CDR3 length is 13 residues. Trimming left V 4 bases short and J 2 bases short, with 3 bases between. CDR3 residues: CATSTAGANVLTF. The CDR3 nucleotides are TGTGCCACCAGCACGGCTGGGGCCAACGTCCTGACTTTC.

V and J are TRBV7-9 and TRBJ1-4, with 11 bases fitting TRBD1. The CDR3 runs 16 residues. V shed 5 bases, J shed 8 bases, and the junction held 10 bases outside the gene matches. Germline CDR1 SEHNR, CDR2 FQNEAQ (reference sequence). CDR3 residues: CASSPSTGTGGEKLFF. The CDR3 region has the DNA TGTGCCAGCAGCCCCTCGACCGGGACAGGGGGAGAAAAACTGTTTTTT. Full variable domain (outside the CDR3, taken from reference TRBV7-9 and TRBJ1-4): DTGVSQNPRHKITKRGQNVTFRCDPISEHNRLYWYRQTLGQGPEFLTYFQNEAQLEKSRLLSDRFSAERPKGSFSTLEIQRTEQGDSAMYLCASSPSTGTGGEKLFFGSGTQLSVL.

The chain employs TRBV30 and TRBJ2-7, with a possible D match to TRBD1 (5 bases). V was cut by 1 base and J by 5 bases, with 15 bases left in between. The length of the CDR3 is 14 residues. The V gene's germline CDR1 is GTSNPN and CDR2 SVGIG (reference sequence). The chain's CDR3 is CAWSAWGGIDEQYF. The DNA for the CDR3 is TGTGCCTGGAGTGCATGGGGCGGCATAGACGAGCAGTACTTC.